Included here is one T cell receptor beta chain sequence, with context. The data were taken from a study of cytomegalovirus exposure and HLA in healthy donors. Study context: In terms of ancestry, the Caucasian-associated cluster contained about 81% of the roughly 400 genotyped donors.

Trimming took off 10 bases at V and 0 bases at J, with 16 bases between the two ends. Germline loops: CDR1 LNHDA, CDR2 SQIVND (reference sequence). The CDR3 contains 15 residues. 60 Vbeta and 13 Jbeta primers were used in PCR. Sequencing was performed with immunoSEQ multiplex PCR; in TCRdb, only in-frame clones are kept and a portion is missing. The profile shows approximately 180,000 clones, just over 75% of them singletons. The TCR was taken from a woman aged 55-75 years in good health and CMV-seropositive. The sequencing input was PBMCs. This chain connects TRBV19 to TRBJ1-5, with D possibly TRBD1 on 6 matching bases. The DNA for the CDR3 is TGTGCCACCTCGACAGGCGAATATAGCAATCAGCCCCAGCATTTT. Translating gives CATSTGEYSNQPQHF.